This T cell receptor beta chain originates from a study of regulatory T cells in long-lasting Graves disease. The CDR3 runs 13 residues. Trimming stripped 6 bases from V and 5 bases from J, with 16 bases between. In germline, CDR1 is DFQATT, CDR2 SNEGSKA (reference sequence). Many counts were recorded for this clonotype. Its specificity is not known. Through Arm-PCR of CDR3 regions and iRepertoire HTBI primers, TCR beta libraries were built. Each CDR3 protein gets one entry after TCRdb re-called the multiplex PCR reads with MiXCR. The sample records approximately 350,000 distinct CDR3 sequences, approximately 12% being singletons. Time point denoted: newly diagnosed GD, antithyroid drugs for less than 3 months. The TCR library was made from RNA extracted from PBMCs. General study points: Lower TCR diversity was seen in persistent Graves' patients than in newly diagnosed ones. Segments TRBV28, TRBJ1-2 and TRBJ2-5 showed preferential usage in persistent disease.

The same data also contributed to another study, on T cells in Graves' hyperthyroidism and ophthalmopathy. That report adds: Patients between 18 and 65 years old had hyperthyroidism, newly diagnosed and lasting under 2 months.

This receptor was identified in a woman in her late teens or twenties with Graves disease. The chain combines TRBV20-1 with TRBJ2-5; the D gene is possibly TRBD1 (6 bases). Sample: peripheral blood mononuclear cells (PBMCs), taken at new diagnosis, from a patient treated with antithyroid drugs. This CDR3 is CSAPRGFRETQYF. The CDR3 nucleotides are TGCAGTGCGCCTAGGGGGTTTCGGGAGACCCAGTACTTC.